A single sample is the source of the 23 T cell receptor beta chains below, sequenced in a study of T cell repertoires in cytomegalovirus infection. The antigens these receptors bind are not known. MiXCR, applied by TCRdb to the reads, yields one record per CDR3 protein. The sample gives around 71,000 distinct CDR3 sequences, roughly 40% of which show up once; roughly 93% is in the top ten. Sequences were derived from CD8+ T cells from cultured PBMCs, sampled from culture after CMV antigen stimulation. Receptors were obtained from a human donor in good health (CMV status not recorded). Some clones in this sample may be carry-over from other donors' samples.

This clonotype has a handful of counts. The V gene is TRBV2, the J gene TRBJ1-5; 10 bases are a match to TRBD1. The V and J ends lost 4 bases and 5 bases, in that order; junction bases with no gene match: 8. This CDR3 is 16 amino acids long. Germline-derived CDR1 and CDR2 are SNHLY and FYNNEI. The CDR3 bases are TGTGCCAGCAGTGTGGGGGACAGGGGCACTTATCAGCCCCAGCATTTT. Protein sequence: CASSVGDRGTYQPQHF. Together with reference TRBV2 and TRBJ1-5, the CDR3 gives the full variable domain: EPEVTQTPSHQVTQMGQEVILRCVPISNHLYFYWYRQILGQKVEFLVSFYNNEISEKSEIFDDQFSVERPDGSNFTLKIRSTKLEDSAMYFCASSVGDRGTYQPQHFGDGTRLSIL.

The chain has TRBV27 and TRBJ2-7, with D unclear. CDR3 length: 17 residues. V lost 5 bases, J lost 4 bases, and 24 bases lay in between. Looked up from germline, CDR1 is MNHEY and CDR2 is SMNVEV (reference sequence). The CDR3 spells CASSPLHTQGTIYEQYF. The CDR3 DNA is TGTGCCAGCAGTCCTCTACACACCCAAGGCACTATTTACGAGCAGTACTTC.

CDR3 region: CASSWGTGEFF. Here the CDR3 DNA reads TGTGCCAGCAGCTGGGGGACAGGGGAGTTCTTC. This chain links TRBV5-6 with TRBJ2-1; 10 nucleotides agree with TRBD1. Germline values: CDR1 SGHDT, CDR2 YYEEEE. CDR3 length: 11 residues. J lost 14 bases, V lost 3 bases, and 2 bases had no gene match.

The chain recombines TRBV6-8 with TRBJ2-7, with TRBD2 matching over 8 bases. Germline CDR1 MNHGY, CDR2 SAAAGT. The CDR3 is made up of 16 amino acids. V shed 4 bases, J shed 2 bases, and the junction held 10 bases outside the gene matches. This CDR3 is CASSWPLTGGTYEQYF. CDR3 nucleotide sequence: TGTGCCAGCAGTTGGCCCCTTACGGGGGGGACCTACGAGCAGTACTTC.

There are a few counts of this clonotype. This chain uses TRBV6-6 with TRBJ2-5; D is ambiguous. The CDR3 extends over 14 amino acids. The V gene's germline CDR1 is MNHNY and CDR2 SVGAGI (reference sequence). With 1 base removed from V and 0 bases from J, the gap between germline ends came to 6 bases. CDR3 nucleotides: TGTGCCAGCAGTTACTTGACGGACCAAGAGACCCAGTACTTC. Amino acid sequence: CASSYLTDQETQYF.

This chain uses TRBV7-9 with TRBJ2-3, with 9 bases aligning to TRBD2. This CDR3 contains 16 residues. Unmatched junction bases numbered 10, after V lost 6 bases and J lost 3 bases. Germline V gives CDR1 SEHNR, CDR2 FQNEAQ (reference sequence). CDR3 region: CASRPWTGLATDTQYF. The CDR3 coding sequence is TGTGCCAGCAGACCTTGGACGGGACTAGCTACAGATACGCAGTATTTT. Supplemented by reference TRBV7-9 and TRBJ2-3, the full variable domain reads DTGVSQNPRHKITKRGQNVTFRCDPISEHNRLYWYRQTLGQGPEFLTYFQNEAQLEKSRLLSDRFSAERPKGSFSTLEIQRTEQGDSAMYLCASRPWTGLATDTQYFGPGTRLTVL.

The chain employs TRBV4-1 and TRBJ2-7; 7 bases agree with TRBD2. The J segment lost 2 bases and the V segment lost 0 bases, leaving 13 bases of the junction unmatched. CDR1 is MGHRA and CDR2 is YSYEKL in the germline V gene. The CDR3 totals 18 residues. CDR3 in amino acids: CASSQEWASGHTTYEQYF. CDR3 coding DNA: TGCGCCAGCAGCCAAGAATGGGCTAGCGGTCATACAACCTACGAGCAGTACTTC.

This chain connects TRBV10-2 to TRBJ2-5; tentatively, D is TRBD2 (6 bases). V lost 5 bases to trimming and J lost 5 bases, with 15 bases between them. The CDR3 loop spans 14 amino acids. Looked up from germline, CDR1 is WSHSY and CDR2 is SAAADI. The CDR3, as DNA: TGCGCCAGCAGTTTGACTAGTCCCAAGGAGACCCAGTACTTC. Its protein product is CASSLTSPKETQYF.

CDR3 sequence (DNA): TGTGCCAGCAGAACGGAGTTTCGCACAGATACGCAGTATTTT. Amino acid sequence: CASRTEFRTDTQYF. This chain joins TRBV6-6 and TRBJ2-3; no clear D gene. Trimming removed 6 bases at V and 1 base at J, with 11 bases between. CDR1 and CDR2 from the germline V gene are MNHNY and SVGAGI (reference sequence). This CDR3 comprises 14 residues.

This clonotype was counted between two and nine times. The CDR3 DNA is TGTGCCAGCAGCTTGAGTGATAGGGAGATCACAGATACGCAGTATTTT. Translated, it gives CASSLSDREITDTQYF. The chain uses TRBV5-8 and TRBJ2-3; a possible D gene is TRBD2 (5 bases). The CDR3 extends over 16 amino acids. Per germline, CDR1 SGHTS and CDR2 YDEGEE. V was clipped by 1 base and J by 2 bases, with 14 bases between them.

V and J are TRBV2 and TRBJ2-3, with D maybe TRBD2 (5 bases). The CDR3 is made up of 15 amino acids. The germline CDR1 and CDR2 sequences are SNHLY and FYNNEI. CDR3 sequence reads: CRASASHPTTDTQYF. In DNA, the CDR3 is TGTCGAGCCTCGGCTAGCCACCCTACCACAGATACGCAGTATTTT.

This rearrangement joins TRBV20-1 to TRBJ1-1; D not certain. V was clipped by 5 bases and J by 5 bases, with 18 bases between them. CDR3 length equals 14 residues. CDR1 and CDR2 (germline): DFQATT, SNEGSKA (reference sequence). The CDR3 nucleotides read TGCAGTGCTGCGACTTATAGGGTGTCAACTGAAGCTTTCTTT. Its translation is CSAATYRVSTEAFF.

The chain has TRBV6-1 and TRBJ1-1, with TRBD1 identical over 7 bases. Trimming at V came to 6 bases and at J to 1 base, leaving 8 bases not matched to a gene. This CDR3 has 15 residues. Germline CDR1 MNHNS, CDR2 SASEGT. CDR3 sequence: CASSLADRPNTEAFF. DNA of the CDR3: TGTGCCAGCAGCTTAGCGGACAGGCCGAACACTGAAGCTTTCTTT.

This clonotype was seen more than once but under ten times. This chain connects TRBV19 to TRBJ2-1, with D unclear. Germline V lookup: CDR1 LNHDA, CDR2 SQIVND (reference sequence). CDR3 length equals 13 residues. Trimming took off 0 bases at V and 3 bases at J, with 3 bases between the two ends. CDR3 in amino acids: CASSIDGYNEQFF. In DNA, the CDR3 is TGTGCCAGTAGTATAGATGGCTACAATGAGCAGTTCTTC.

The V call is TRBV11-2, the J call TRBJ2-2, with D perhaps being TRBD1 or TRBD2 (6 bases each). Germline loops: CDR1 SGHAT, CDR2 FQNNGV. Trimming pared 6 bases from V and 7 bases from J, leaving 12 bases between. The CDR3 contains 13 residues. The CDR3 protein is CASSYGGIGELFF. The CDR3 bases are TGTGCCAGCAGTTACGGGGGCATCGGGGAGCTGTTTTTT.

CDR3: CASSLLAGETQYF. The CDR3 nucleotides are TGTGCCAGCAGCTTACTCGCGGGAGAGACCCAGTACTTC. The chain uses TRBV11-2 and TRBJ2-5, with D maybe TRBD2 (5 bases). With 2 bases removed from V and 4 bases from J, the gap between germline ends came to 8 bases. The CDR3 consists of 13 residues. From germline, CDR1 is SGHAT and CDR2 FQNNGV. The entire variable domain, with the rest obtained from reference TRBV11-2 and TRBJ2-5, is as follows: EAGVAQSPRYKIIEKRQSVAFWCNPISGHATLYWYQQILGQGPKLLIQFQNNGVVDDSQLPKDRFSAERLKGVDSTLKIQPAKLEDSAVYLCASSLLAGETQYFGPGTRLLVL.

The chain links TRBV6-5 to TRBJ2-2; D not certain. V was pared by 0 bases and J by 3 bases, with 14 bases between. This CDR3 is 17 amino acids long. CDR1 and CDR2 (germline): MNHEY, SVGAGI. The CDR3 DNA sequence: TGTGCCAGCAGTTACTCGGATGGAACCTATTACACCGGGGAGCTGTTTTTT. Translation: CASSYSDGTYYTGELFF.

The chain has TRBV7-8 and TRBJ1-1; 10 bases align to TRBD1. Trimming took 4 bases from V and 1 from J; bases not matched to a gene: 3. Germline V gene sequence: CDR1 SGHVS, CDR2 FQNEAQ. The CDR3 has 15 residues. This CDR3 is CASSYGTGANTEAFF. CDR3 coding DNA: TGTGCCAGCAGCTACGGGACAGGGGCGAACACTGAAGCTTTCTTT.

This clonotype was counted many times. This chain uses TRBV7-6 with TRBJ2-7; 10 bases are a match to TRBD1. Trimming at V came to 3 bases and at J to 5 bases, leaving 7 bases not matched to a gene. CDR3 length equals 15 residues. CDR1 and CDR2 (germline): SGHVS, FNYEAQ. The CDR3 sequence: CASSLGQGFADEQYF. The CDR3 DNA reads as TGTGCCAGCAGCTTGGGACAGGGGTTTGCCGACGAGCAGTACTTC.

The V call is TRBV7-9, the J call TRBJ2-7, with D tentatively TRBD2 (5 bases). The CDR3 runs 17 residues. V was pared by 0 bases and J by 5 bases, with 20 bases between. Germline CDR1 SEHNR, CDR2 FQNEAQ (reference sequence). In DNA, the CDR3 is TGTGCCAGCAGCTTAGCGCGGGCAGTCTACGGGGATGACGAGCAGTACTTC. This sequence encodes CASSLARAVYGDDEQYF.

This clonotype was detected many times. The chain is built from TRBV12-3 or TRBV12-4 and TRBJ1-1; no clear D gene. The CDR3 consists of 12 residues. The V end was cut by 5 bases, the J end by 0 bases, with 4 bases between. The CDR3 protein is CASSIMNTEAFF. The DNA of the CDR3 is TGTGCCAGCAGTATAATGAACACTGAAGCTTTCTTT.

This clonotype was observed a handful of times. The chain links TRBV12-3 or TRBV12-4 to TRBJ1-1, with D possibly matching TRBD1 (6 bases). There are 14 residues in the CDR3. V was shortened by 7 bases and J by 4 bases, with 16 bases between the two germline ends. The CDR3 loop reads CASTQQGMRTEAFF. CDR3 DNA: TGTGCCAGCACCCAACAGGGAATGCGCACTGAAGCTTTCTTT.

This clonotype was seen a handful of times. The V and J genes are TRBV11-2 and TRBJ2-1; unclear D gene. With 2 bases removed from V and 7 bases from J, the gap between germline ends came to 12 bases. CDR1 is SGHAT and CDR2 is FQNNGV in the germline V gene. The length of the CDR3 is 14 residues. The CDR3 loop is CASSLRVMENEQFF. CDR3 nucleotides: TGTGCCAGCAGCTTAAGGGTAATGGAGAATGAGCAGTTCTTC.